This TCR beta chain was identified in a study of regulatory T cells in long-lasting Graves disease. The time point: newly diagnosed GD, antithyroid drugs for less than 3 months. From PBMCs, RNA was extracted and then used to make the TCR library. Assembly of TCR beta libraries relied on iRepertoire HTBI primers together with Arm-PCR of CDR3 regions. In the original processing: Detected in the samples were about 60 TRBV and about 15 TRBJ segments. From the multiplex PCR reads, TCRdb called clonotypes with MiXCR, one entry per CDR3 protein. These V and J calls derive from TCRdb rather than the authors' analysis. In the table there are about 210,000 distinct CDR3 sequences, roughly a fifth of which are singletons. Study conclusions and caveats: TRBV28, TRBJ1-2 and TRBJ2-5 were favored in persistent disease.

Germline V CDR1 and CDR2: GTSNPN, SVGIG (reference sequence). The CDR3 length is 12 residues. Trimming left V 1 base short and J 6 bases short, with 7 bases between. This clonotype has only a few counts. What it binds is not known. The same sample was also studied in work on T cells in Graves' hyperthyroidism and ophthalmopathy. That work contributes: Lactation, pregnancy, other autoimmune disease or uncontrolled infection led to exclusion of patients. Most clonotypes expanded in thyroid above 0.001 were likewise present in blood.

The TCR comes from a young woman with Graves disease. The sequencing used peripheral blood mononuclear cells (PBMCs), collected at new diagnosis, from a patient treated with antithyroid drugs. J is TRBJ2-1 and V is TRBV30; no definite D call. The CDR3 sequence is CAWSASGNEQFF. CDR3 bases: TGTGCCTGGAGTGCTTCGGGCAATGAGCAGTTCTTC.